The clone carrying this T cell receptor (beta chain) showed up just a few times. The antigen remains undetermined. The library was made from cDNA and included unique molecular identifiers. Each batch of roughly 0.9 to 11 million T cells produced 500,000 to 600,000 cDNA molecules. TCRdb passed the PCR reads through MiXCR, listing each CDR3 protein once. The table lists 740,000 or so distinct CDR3 sequences, roughly 50% of them singletons. This sample was taken from a study of post-analysis software for immune sequencing data. Study summary: The study covered relapsing-remitting, secondary progressive and progressive-relapsing courses of multiple sclerosis.

General study points: Patients used four to six TRBV segments, including TRBV5-6, TRBV5-1 and TRBV20-1, more often than controls. Multiple sclerosis was associated with a significant reduction in normalized Chao1 diversity relative to controls. Same-batch preparations were strongly co-clustered by F measure.

Germline loops: CDR1 SGHTA, CDR2 FQGNSA. The CDR3 is made up of 16 amino acids. Trimming stripped 5 bases from V and 3 bases from J, with 16 bases between. This TCR was sampled from a girl aged 5-17 years with multiple sclerosis. Material: blood. V is TRBV7-2 and J is TRBJ1-4; a weak D match, TRBD1 (6 bases). DNA of the CDR3: TGTGCCAGCAGCGAACAGGGTACGGGGGCTAATGAAAAACTGTTTTTT. It specifies CASSEQGTGANEKLFF. The full variable domain, rest sourced from reference TRBV7-2 and TRBJ1-4, is GAGVSQSPSNKVTEKGKDVELRCDPISGHTALYWYRQSLGQGLEFLIYFQGNSAPDKSGLPSDRFSAERTGGSVSTLTIQRTQQEDSAVYLCASSEQGTGANEKLFFGSGTQLSVL.